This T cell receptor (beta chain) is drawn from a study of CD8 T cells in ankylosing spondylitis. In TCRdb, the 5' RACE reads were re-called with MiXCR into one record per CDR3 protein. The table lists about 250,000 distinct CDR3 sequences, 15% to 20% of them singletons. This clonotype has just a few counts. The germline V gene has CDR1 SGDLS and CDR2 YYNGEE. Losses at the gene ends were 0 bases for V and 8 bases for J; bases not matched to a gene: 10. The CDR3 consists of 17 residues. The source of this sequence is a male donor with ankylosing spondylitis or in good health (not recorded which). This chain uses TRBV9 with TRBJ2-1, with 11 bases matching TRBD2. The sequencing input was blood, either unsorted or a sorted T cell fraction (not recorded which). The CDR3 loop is CASSVETLAGGHHEQFF. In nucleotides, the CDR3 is TGTGCCAGCAGCGTAGAGACCCTAGCGGGAGGCCATCATGAGCAGTTCTTC.